This T cell receptor (beta chain) was recorded in a study of T cells in Graves' hyperthyroidism and ophthalmopathy. There were TCR beta CDR3 regions amplified from RNA transcripts. Initially, a first-round RT-PCR of the TCR CDR3 employed the HTBI primer set. TCRdb ran MiXCR on the multiplex PCR reads and lists one entry per CDR3 protein. The sample includes about 96,000 distinct CDR3 sequences, about 51% of them seen just once. After removal of 5 bases from V and 4 bases from J, the junction contained 11 bases not matched to a gene. Germline values: CDR1 SEHNR, CDR2 FQNEAQ (reference sequence). This CDR3 is built from 16 residues. Patients showing uncontrolled infection, other autoimmune disease, pregnancy or lactation were ineligible.

The sequenced sample was blood. This chain connects TRBV7-9 to TRBJ2-5; 9 positions match TRBD1. The sequence derives from a woman aged 40 to 50 with Graves' hyperthyroidism. CDR3 sequence (DNA): TGTGCCAGCAGCCCAGATCTGACAGGGGGTGCAGAGACCCAGTACTTC. This codes for CASSPDLTGGAETQYF.